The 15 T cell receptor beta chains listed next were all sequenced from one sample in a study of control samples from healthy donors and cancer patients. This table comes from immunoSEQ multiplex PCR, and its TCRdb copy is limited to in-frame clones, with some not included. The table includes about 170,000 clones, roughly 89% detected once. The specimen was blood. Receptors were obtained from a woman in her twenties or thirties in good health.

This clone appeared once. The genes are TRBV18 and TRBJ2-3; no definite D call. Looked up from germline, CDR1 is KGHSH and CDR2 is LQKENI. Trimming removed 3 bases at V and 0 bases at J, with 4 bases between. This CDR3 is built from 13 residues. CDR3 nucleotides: TGTGCCAGCTCACCGGAAAGCACAGATACGCAGTATTTT. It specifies CASSPESTDTQYF.

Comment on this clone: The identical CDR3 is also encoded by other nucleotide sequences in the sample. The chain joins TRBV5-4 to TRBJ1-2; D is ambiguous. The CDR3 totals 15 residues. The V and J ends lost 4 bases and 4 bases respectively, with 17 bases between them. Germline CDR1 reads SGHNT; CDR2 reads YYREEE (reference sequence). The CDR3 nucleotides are TGTGCCAGCAGCCTGAGCCGCCAGACTACCTATGGCTACACCTTC. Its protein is CASSLSRQTTYGYTF.

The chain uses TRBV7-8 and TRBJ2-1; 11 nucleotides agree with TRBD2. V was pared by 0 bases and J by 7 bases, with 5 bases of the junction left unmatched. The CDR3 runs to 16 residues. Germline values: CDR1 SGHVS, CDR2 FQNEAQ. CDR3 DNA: TGTGCCAGCAGCTTAGCGCGGACTAGCGGGCAAAATGAGCAGTTCTTC. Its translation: CASSLARTSGQNEQFF. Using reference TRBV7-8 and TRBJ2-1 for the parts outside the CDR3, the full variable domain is GAGVSQSPRYKVAKRGQDVALRCDPISGHVSLFWYQQALGQGPEFLTYFQNEAQLDKSGLPSDRFFAERPEGSVSTLKIQRTQQEDSAVYLCASSLARTSGQNEQFFGPGTRLTVL.

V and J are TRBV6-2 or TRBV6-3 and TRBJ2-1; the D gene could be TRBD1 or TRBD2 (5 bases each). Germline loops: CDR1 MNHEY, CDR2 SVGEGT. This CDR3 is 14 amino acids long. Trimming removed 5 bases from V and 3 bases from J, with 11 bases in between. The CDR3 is CASSPRDDYNEQFF. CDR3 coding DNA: TGTGCCAGCAGTCCCCGGGACGACTACAATGAGCAGTTCTTC.

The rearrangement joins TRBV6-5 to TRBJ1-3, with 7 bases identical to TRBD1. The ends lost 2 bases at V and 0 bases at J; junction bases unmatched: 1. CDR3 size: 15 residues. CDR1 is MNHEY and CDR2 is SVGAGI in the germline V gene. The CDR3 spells CASSYGDSSGNTIYF. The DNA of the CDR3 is TGTGCCAGCAGTTACGGGGACAGCTCTGGAAACACCATATATTTT.

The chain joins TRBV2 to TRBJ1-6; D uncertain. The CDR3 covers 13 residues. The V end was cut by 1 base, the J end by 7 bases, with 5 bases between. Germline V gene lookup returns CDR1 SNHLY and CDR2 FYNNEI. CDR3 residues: CASSEGRNSPLHF. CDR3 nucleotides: TGTGCCAGCAGTGAAGGGAGGAATTCACCCCTCCACTTT.

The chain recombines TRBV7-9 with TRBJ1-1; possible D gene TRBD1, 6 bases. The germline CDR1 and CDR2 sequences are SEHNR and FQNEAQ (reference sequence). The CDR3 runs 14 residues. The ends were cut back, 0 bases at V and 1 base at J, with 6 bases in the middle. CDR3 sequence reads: CASSLAGGNTEAFF. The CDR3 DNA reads TGTGCCAGCAGCTTAGCAGGGGGGAACACTGAAGCTTTCTTT.

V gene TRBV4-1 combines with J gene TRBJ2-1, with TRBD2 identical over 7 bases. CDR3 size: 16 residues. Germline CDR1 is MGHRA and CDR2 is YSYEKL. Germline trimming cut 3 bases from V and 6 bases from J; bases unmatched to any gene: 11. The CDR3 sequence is CASSQGWGRAVNEQFF. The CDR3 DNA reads TGCGCCAGCAGCCAGGGGTGGGGGAGGGCGGTCAATGAGCAGTTCTTC.

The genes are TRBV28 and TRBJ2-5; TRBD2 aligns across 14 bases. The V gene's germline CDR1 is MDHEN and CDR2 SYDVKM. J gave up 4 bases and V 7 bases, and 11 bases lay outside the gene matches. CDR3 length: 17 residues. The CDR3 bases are TGTGCCAGCACTGCGGGACTAGCGGGAGTGGAGGGAGAGACCCAGTACTTC. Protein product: CASTAGLAGVEGETQYF.

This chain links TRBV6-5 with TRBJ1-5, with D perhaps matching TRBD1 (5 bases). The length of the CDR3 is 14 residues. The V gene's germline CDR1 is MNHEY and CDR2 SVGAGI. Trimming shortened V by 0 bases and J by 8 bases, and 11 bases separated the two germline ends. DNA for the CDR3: TGTGCCAGCAGTTACTCCCGGGGCCGGGAGCCCCAGCATTTT. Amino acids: CASSYSRGREPQHF.

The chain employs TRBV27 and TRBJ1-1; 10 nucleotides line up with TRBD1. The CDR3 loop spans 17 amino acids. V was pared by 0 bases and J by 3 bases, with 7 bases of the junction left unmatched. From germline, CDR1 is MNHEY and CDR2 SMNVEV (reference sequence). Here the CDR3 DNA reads TGTGCCAGCAGTTTATCGGCTCCGACAGGGGGCTACACTGAAGCTTTCTTT. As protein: CASSLSAPTGGYTEAFF.

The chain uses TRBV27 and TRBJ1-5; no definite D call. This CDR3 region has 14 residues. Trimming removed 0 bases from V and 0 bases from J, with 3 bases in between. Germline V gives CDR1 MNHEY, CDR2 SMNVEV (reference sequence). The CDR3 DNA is TGTGCCAGCAGTTTATCGAATAGCAATCAGCCCCAGCATTTT. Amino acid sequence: CASSLSNSNQPQHF.

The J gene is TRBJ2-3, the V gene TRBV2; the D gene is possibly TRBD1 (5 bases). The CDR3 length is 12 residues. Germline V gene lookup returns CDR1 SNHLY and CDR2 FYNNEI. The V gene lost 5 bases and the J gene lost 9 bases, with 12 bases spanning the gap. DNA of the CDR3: TGTGCCAGCAGTTCAGGGTCGTGGACGCAGTATTTT. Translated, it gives CASSSGSWTQYF.

CDR3 in DNA: TGTGCCAGTAGTAAGGGGGCCGGCTATGGCTACACCTTC. Amino acid sequence: CASSKGAGYGYTF. The chain combines TRBV19 with TRBJ1-2; TRBD1 matches at 7 bases. Germline-derived CDR1 and CDR2 are LNHDA and SQIVND (reference sequence). The length of the CDR3 is 13 residues. With V trimmed by 4 bases and J by 4 bases, 3 bases remained unmatched.

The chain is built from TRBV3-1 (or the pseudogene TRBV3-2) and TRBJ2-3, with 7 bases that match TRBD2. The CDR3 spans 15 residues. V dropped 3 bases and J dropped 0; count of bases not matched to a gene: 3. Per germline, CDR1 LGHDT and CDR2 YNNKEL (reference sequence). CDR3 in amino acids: CASSHSGVSTDTQYF. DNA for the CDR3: TGTGCCAGCAGCCACAGCGGGGTTAGCACAGATACGCAGTATTTT.